A selection of T cell receptor beta chains follows, all from one sample in a study of blood T cell repertoires in COVID-19. Here immunoSEQ multiplex PCR was the method, and the copy in TCRdb shows in-frame clones only, minus some. The sample contains approximately 190,000 clones, around four fifths of which appear only once. The material sequenced was peripheral blood. The receptors stem from a man under 40 with active or convalescent COVID-19. CDR3s include the opening cysteine and the closing phenylalanine or tryptophan. The order of the fields is J gene, V gene, clone size, D gene, CDR3 DNA, CDR3 protein. The D gene is left open where the match is weak. A clone size is listed for some rows: how often the clone was seen (once, few, many), or a class if it is expanded.

J: TRBJ2-5; V: TRBV28; size: .; D: TRBD2; DNA: TGTGCCAGCAGTTCCAGCCGGGGGCAGCGGGGGATCCAAGAGACCCAGTACTTC; CDR3: CASSSSRGQRGIQETQYF
J: TRBJ1-1; V: TRBV5-4; size: .; D: TRBD1; DNA: TGTGCCAGCAGCTTGGAACAGGGGAGAACTTTCTTT; CDR3: CASSLEQGRTFF
J: TRBJ2-5; V: TRBV9; size: .; D: TRBD2; DNA: TGTGCCAGCAGCGCAACCGGACTAGCGGAAGAGACCCAGTACTTC; CDR3: CASSATGLAEETQYF
J: TRBJ2-3; V: TRBV24-1; size: .; D: TRBD2; DNA: TGTGCCACCAGTGACCGAGCGGGGTTGGGCACAGATACGCAGTATTTT; CDR3: CATSDRAGLGTDTQYF
J: TRBJ2-3; V: TRBV5-5; size: .; D: TRBD1; DNA: TGTGCCAGCAGCGAGACAGGGGGCACAGATACGCAGTATTTT; CDR3: CASSETGGTDTQYF
J: TRBJ2-2; V: TRBV28; size: .; D: .; DNA: TGTGCCAGCAGTTTATTGGGGGCGGGCACCGGGGAGCTGTTTTTT; CDR3: CASSLLGAGTGELFF
J: TRBJ2-5; V: TRBV5-4; size: .; D: TRBD1; DNA: TGTGCCAGCAGCCGGGACAGGGGGCGAGAGACCCAGTACTTC; CDR3: CASSRDRGRETQYF
J: TRBJ2-5; V: TRBV7-8; size: .; D: TRBD2; DNA: TGTGCCAGCAGCTTAGAGAAGCTAGCGGTCCAAAGGGAAGAGACCCAGTACTTC; CDR3: CASSLEKLAVQREETQYF
J: TRBJ2-5; V: TRBV24-1; size: .; D: .; DNA: TGTGCCACCAGTGATTTCACGGGAACCCAGTACTTC; CDR3: CATSDFTGTQYF
J: TRBJ2-1; V: TRBV19; size: .; D: TRBD1; DNA: TGTGCCAGTAGGGGGATGGACAGGCACAATGAGCAGTTCTTC; CDR3: CASRGMDRHNEQFF
J: TRBJ2-1; V: TRBV5-4; size: few; D: .; DNA: TGTGCCAGCAGCTCTGAGCACAGGGGGGGGGAGCAGTTCTTC; CDR3: CASSSEHRGGEQFF
J: TRBJ1-1; V: TRBV5-1; size: .; D: TRBD1; DNA: TGCGCCAGCAGTCGACAGGGACTGAACACTGAAGCTTTCTTT; CDR3: CASSRQGLNTEAFF
J: TRBJ1-2; V: TRBV11-2; size: .; D: TRBD1; DNA: TGTGCCAGCAGCCAGTCCGGGACAGGGTACTATGGCTACACCTTC; CDR3: CASSQSGTGYYGYTF
J: TRBJ2-7; V: TRBV7-6; size: .; D: TRBD1; DNA: TGTGCCAGCAGCCAGTTACGACCGACAGGGGGCCCCGGAGGGGAGCAGTACTTC; CDR3: CASSQLRPTGGPGGEQYF
J: TRBJ2-1; V: TRBV7-8; size: .; D: TRBD1; DNA: TGTGCCAGCAGGGAGACAGGGGTTAACTACAATGAGCAGTTCTTC; CDR3: CASRETGVNYNEQFF
J: TRBJ1-5; V: TRBV30; size: few; D: .; DNA: TGTGCCTGGAGTGGTGGAGGGGATCAGCCCCAGCATTTT; CDR3: CAWSGGGDQPQHF
J: TRBJ1-2; V: TRBV11-3; size: .; D: TRBD1; DNA: TGTGCCAGCAGCCAGCGCGAGACAGGGGATCGGGGCTACACCTTC; CDR3: CASSQRETGDRGYTF
J: TRBJ1-5; V: TRBV15; size: .; D: .; DNA: TGTGCCACCAGTAGCGAGAGGGGGAATCAGCCCCAGCATTTT; CDR3: CATSSERGNQPQHF
J: TRBJ2-1; V: TRBV4-2; size: .; D: .; DNA: TGTGCCAGCAGCCAAGATGGCAGATCGGAGCAGTTCTTC; CDR3: CASSQDGRSEQFF
J: TRBJ1-2; V: TRBV11-2; size: .; D: TRBD1; DNA: TGTGCCAGCAGCTCTAAAGAAACAGGGGCCTATGGCTACACCTTC; CDR3: CASSSKETGAYGYTF
J: TRBJ1-2; V: TRBV27; size: few; D: TRBD1; DNA: TGTGCCAGCAGTTTAAGAGACAGGGAAGTTCATGGCTACACCTTC; CDR3: CASSLRDREVHGYTF
J: TRBJ2-1; V: TRBV19; size: .; D: .; DNA: TGTGCCACAGGGTTCGGCAATGAGCAGTTCTTC; CDR3: CATGFGNEQFF
J: TRBJ2-1; V: TRBV7-2; size: .; D: .; DNA: TGTGCCAGCAGCTTAGCGGGGAGCTCCTACAATGAGCAGTTCTTC; CDR3: CASSLAGSSYNEQFF
J: TRBJ1-5; V: TRBV28; size: .; D: .; DNA: TGTGCCAGCCTCATCCGGCGACCGGGACTAGGGGGGAATCAGCCCCAGCATTTT; CDR3: CASLIRRPGLGGNQPQHF
J: TRBJ1-4; V: TRBV5-1; size: .; D: .; DNA: TGCGCCAGCAGCCGAGGGAATCGGGAGGAAAAACTGTTTTTT; CDR3: CASSRGNREEKLFF
J: TRBJ1-1; V: TRBV5-8; size: .; D: TRBD1; DNA: TGTGCCAGCAGCTTGAAGGGGGCGCGGACTGAAGCTTTCTTT; CDR3: CASSLKGARTEAFF
J: TRBJ2-5; V: TRBV19; size: .; D: .; DNA: TGTGCCAGTAGTATCCGGGGGGAGACCCAGTACTTC; CDR3: CASSIRGETQYF
J: TRBJ2-7; V: TRBV4-1; size: many; D: .; DNA: TGCGCCAGCAGCCAAGGTCTAGGTGACGAGCAGTACTTC; CDR3: CASSQGLGDEQYF
J: TRBJ1-3; V: TRBV18; size: .; D: TRBD1; DNA: TGTGCCAGCTCACCATGGTTCGGGACAGGGGAAGCCTCTGGAAACACCATATATTTT; CDR3: CASSPWFGTGEASGNTIYF
J: TRBJ1-2; V: TRBV28; size: few; D: TRBD1; DNA: TGTGCCAGCGTGACAGGGGCCTATGGCTACACCTTC; CDR3: CASVTGAYGYTF
J: TRBJ2-1; V: TRBV12-3/TRBV12-4; size: few; D: .; DNA: TGTGCCAGCAGACAGAGCTCCTACAATGAGCAGTTCTTC; CDR3: CASRQSSYNEQFF
J: TRBJ1-5; V: TRBV6-5; size: .; D: TRBD1; DNA: TGTGCCAGCAGGCCGACAGGGAGTAGCAATCAGCCCCAGCATTTT; CDR3: CASRPTGSSNQPQHF
J: TRBJ1-2; V: TRBV25-1; size: .; D: .; DNA: TGTGCCAGCAGTTGGGGGGGCGGCTACACCTTC; CDR3: CASSWGGGYTF
J: TRBJ2-7; V: TRBV19; size: .; D: TRBD2; DNA: TGTGCCAGTAGTCCAAGGACTAGCGGGAGGTACGAGCAGTACTTC; CDR3: CASSPRTSGRYEQYF
J: TRBJ2-1; V: TRBV6-6; size: .; D: .; DNA: TGTGCCAGCACAGTATACAATGAGCAGTTCTTC; CDR3: CASTVYNEQFF
J: TRBJ1-2; V: TRBV27; size: .; D: TRBD1; DNA: TGTGCCAGCAGCCTAAACCCGACAGGGGACTATGGCTACACCTTC; CDR3: CASSLNPTGDYGYTF
J: TRBJ1-2; V: TRBV10-2; size: .; D: .; DNA: TGCGCCAGCAGAAACAGACTAGATCATTACACCTTC; CDR3: CASRNRLDHYTF
J: TRBJ1-5; V: TRBV5-5; size: .; D: .; DNA: TGTGCCAGCAGCTTTAGGCTTGCGGTTCGGAATCAGCCCCAGCATTTT; CDR3: CASSFRLAVRNQPQHF
J: TRBJ1-1; V: TRBV4-1; size: .; D: .; DNA: TGCGCCAGCAGCCAAGTTCCACTCATCCGCGGGGTCAACACTGAAGCTTTCTTT; CDR3: CASSQVPLIRGVNTEAFF
J: TRBJ1-2; V: TRBV6-1; size: .; D: TRBD1; DNA: TGTGCCAGCAGTGAAGGGGCAGGGGGCGGCTATGGCTACACCTTC; CDR3: CASSEGAGGGYGYTF